Below are 31 T cell receptor beta chains sequenced from a single sample in a study of cytomegalovirus exposure and HLA in healthy donors. Vbeta (60) and Jbeta (13) primers were used in the PCR. Measured with immunoSEQ multiplex PCR; TCRdb has only the in-frame clones, and not every one. The sample lists around 59,000 clones; 83% were seen once. The sample consisted of PBMCs. These receptors all stem from a human donor in good health.

The chain recombines TRBV28 with TRBJ2-5; possibly TRBD1 for D (5 bases). The DNA matches TRBJ2-7 better at its end, which makes the J call doubtful. Germline V lookup: CDR1 MDHEN, CDR2 SYDVKM. The CDR3 covers 15 residues. The DNA of the CDR3 is TGTGCCAGCAGTTTCATCTCAGGGATCACCTACGAGCAGTACTTC. This translates into CASSFISGITYEQYF.

This clone was counted a single time. The chain has TRBV9 and TRBJ2-6, with a possible D match to TRBD1 (6 bases). This CDR3 spans 15 amino acids. Germline V CDR1 and CDR2: SGDLS, YYNGEE. V was trimmed by 2 bases and J by 4 bases, leaving 10 bases between them. In nucleotides, the CDR3 is TGTGCCAGCAGCGTTGGGGGCACCGGGGCCAACGTCCTGACTTTC. It is translated as CASSVGGTGANVLTF.

The chain carries TRBV27 and TRBJ2-7; 14 bases align to TRBD2. Germline assignment: CDR1 MNHEY and CDR2 SMNVEV (reference sequence). After removal of 6 bases from V and 1 base from J, the junction contained 11 bases not matched to a gene. This CDR3 has 18 residues. The CDR3, as DNA: TGTGCCAGCAGACGACTAGCGGGAGGGCCAAGGAGATCCTACGAGCAGTACTTC. Amino acids: CASRRLAGGPRRSYEQYF.

The chain combines TRBV7-9 with TRBJ1-4, with D unclear. CDR1 SEHNR and CDR2 FQNEAQ come from the germline V gene (reference sequence). This CDR3 has 11 residues. Trimming shortened V by 8 bases and J by 8 bases, and 9 bases separated the two germline ends. CDR3 residues: CASGSREKLFF. The CDR3 bases are TGTGCCAGCGGGTCTAGGGAAAAACTGTTTTTT.

The J gene is TRBJ2-1, the V gene TRBV4-3; 11 bases are a match to TRBD2. Trimming took 0 bases from V and 16 from J; bases not matched to a gene: 8. This CDR3 has 14 amino acids. Germline V gene sequence: CDR1 LGHNA, CDR2 YSLEER. The CDR3 DNA reads TGCGCCAGCAGCCAAGACTGGTTAGCGGGGGGGCAATTCTTC. This translates into CASSQDWLAGGQFF.

This clone was seen just once. The rearrangement uses TRBV7-3 and TRBJ2-1, with 9 bases identical to TRBD2. After removal of 6 bases from V and 1 base from J, the junction contained 4 bases not matched to a gene. There are 15 residues in the CDR3. CDR1 is SGHTA, CDR2 FQGTGA, per germline. The CDR3, as DNA: TGTGCCAGCAGTAGGCTAGCGGGATCCTACAATGAGCAGTTCTTC. Translating gives CASSRLAGSYNEQFF.

This chain links TRBV6-4 with TRBJ1-1; 7 bases agree with TRBD1. Germline V lookup: CDR1 MRHNA, CDR2 SNTAGT. The CDR3 has 14 residues. V gave up 4 bases and J gave up 1 base; unmatched junction bases: 3. The CDR3 DNA sequence: TGTGCCAGCAGTGTCGACAGGGAGAACACTGAAGCTTTCTTT. Amino acid sequence: CASSVDRENTEAFF.

This clone has just a few counts. The V gene is TRBV12-5, the J gene TRBJ2-6, with 7 positions matching TRBD1. The germline V gene has CDR1 LGHNT and CDR2 FRNRAP. The V and J ends lost 5 bases and 2 bases, in that order; junction bases with no gene match: 3. This CDR3 has 15 amino acids. CDR3 amino acids: CASGLDRAGANVLTF. The CDR3, as DNA: TGTGCTAGTGGTCTAGACAGGGCTGGGGCCAACGTCCTGACTTTC.

The chain employs TRBV14 and TRBJ2-4; D is ambiguous. Trimming removed 2 bases at V and 6 bases at J, with 11 bases between. The CDR3 runs to 14 residues. Germline CDR1 and CDR2: SGHDN and FVKESK. The CDR3, as DNA: TGTGCCAGCAGCCAATCACCCGGAGTAAACATTCAGTACTTC. Its protein is CASSQSPGVNIQYF. The complete variable domain, with remaining parts taken from reference TRBV14 and TRBJ2-4, reads EAGVTQFPSHSVIEKGQTVTLRCDPISGHDNLYWYRRVMGKEIKFLLHFVKESKQDESGMPNNRFLAERTGGTYSTLKVQPAELEDSGVYFCASSQSPGVNIQYFGAGTRLSVL.

J is TRBJ2-1 and V is TRBV9; 9 nucleotides match TRBD1. J lost 7 bases, V lost 4 bases, and 9 bases had no gene match. Germline CDR1 is SGDLS and CDR2 is YYNGEE. The CDR3 runs 15 residues. The CDR3 is CASSLRTGVNNEQFF. For the CDR3, the DNA is TGTGCCAGCAGCCTTCGGACAGGGGTAAATAATGAGCAGTTCTTC.

This chain links TRBV19 with TRBJ2-7; 9 positions match TRBD2. The CDR3 extends over 15 amino acids. The V and J ends lost 4 bases and 4 bases, in that order; junction bases with no gene match: 8. Germline V gene data show CDR1 as LNHDA and CDR2 as SQIVND (reference sequence). The CDR3 DNA reads as TGTGCCAGTAGTACCCTTAGCGGGAGAAGTTACGAGCAGTACTTC. Its protein is CASSTLSGRSYEQYF.

This chain connects TRBV28 to TRBJ2-5; possible D gene TRBD1, 5 bases. Trimming took off 5 bases at V and 1 base at J, with 11 bases between the two ends. Per germline, CDR1 MDHEN and CDR2 SYDVKM. The CDR3 loop spans 14 amino acids. The CDR3 region has the DNA TGTGCCAGCAGTACACAGGAGATCCAAGAGACCCAGTACTTC. As protein: CASSTQEIQETQYF.

In the case of this clone: A junction boundary mismatches the germline segment, possibly from a read error. Other DNA sequences in this sample translate to the same CDR3. The chain combines TRBV7-3 with TRBJ2-3, with a weak D call TRBD2 (6 bases). Germline CDR1 is SGHTA and CDR2 is FQGTGA. The CDR3 runs to 13 residues. The chain's CDR3 is CASSLGRGDTQYF. DNA of the CDR3: TGTGCTAGCAGCTTAGGGCGGGGTGATACGCAGTATTTT. Full variable domain (remainder filled in from reference TRBV7-3 and TRBJ2-3): GAGVSQTPSNKVTEKGKYVELRCDPISGHTALYWYRQSLGQGPEFLIYFQGTGAADDSGLPNDRFFAVRPEGSVSTLKIQRTERGDSAVYLCASSLGRGDTQYFGPGTRLTVL.

The chain couples TRBV5-1 to TRBJ1-1, with D possibly being TRBD1 (6 bases). This CDR3 is built from 15 residues. Per germline, CDR1 SGHRS and CDR2 YFSETQ. Between the trimmed V and J ends, which lost 0 bases and 4 bases, there was a span of 13 bases. DNA for the CDR3: TGCGCCAGCAGCTTGGCCTGGGGGCTTGGCACTGAAGCTTTCTTT. Its translation: CASSLAWGLGTEAFF.

J is TRBJ2-7 and V is TRBV6-5, with D uncertain. V lost 3 bases and J lost 0, with 6 bases in between. The CDR3 length is 13 residues. CDR1 is MNHEY, CDR2 SVGAGI, per germline. CDR3 in amino acids: CASSYEASYEQYF. The CDR3 DNA reads as TGTGCCAGCAGTTATGAGGCCTCCTACGAGCAGTACTTC.

This rearrangement joins TRBV10-2 to TRBJ2-5, with 7 bases identical to TRBD1. V trimming: 7 bases; J trimming: 2 bases; junction bases outside the gene matches: 1. The CDR3 covers 12 residues. Germline assignment: CDR1 WSHSY and CDR2 SAAADI. CDR3 protein: CASMTGQETQYF. The DNA of the CDR3 is TGCGCCAGCATGACAGGGCAAGAGACCCAGTACTTC.

The rearrangement joins TRBV5-4 to TRBJ2-5, with 8 bases aligning to TRBD2. Germline CDR1 is SGHNT and CDR2 is YYREEE (reference sequence). V was pared by 4 bases and J by 4 bases, with 6 bases of the junction left unmatched. The CDR3 sequence is 14 residues long. CDR3 coding DNA: TGTGCCAGCAGCCGGGGGACTAGGGGAGAGACCCAGTACTTC. This translates into CASSRGTRGETQYF.

J is TRBJ2-3 and V is TRBV14, with 7 bases identical to TRBD2. The CDR3 extends over 16 amino acids. V was clipped by 1 base and J by 0 bases; unmatched bases: 4. CDR1 SGHDN and CDR2 FVKESK come from the germline V gene. CDR3 coding DNA: TGTGCCAGCAGCCAAGTGGCGGGAGTCAGCACAGATACGCAGTATTTT. This encodes CASSQVAGVSTDTQYF.

This clone was picked up one time. Within the sample, other DNA sequences also encode this same CDR3. V and J are TRBV18 and TRBJ1-1, with unresolved D. Trimming shortened V by 1 base and J by 1 base, and 4 bases separated the two germline ends. The CDR3 runs to 13 residues. CDR1 is KGHSH, CDR2 LQKENI, per germline. The CDR3 DNA reads TGTGCCAGCTCACCACGCGCGAACACTGAAGCTTTCTTT. Amino acids: CASSPRANTEAFF.

The V and J genes are TRBV11-3 and TRBJ2-2; 10 nucleotides match TRBD2. Trimming at V came to 1 base and at J to 5 bases, leaving 7 bases not matched to a gene. The CDR3 runs to 17 residues. CDR1 SGHNT and CDR2 YENEEA come from the germline V gene. In DNA, the CDR3 is TGTGCCAGCAGCTTAGTGGCTAGCGGGAGCGGTACCGGGGAGCTGTTTTTT. Amino acids: CASSLVASGSGTGELFF. The full variable domain, in which reference TRBV11-3 and TRBJ2-2 provide the parts outside the CDR3, is EAGVVQSPRYKIIEKKQPVAFWCNPISGHNTLYWYLQNLGQGPELLIRYENEEAVDDSQLPKDRFSAERLKGVDSTLKIQPAELGDSAVYLCASSLVASGSGTGELFFGEGSRLTVL.

The gene calls are TRBV27 and TRBJ2-1; D possibly corresponds to TRBD1 (6 bases). CDR1 is MNHEY and CDR2 is SMNVEV in the germline V gene (reference sequence). Deletions cut 5 bases from V and 10 bases from J, with 15 bases between. This CDR3 contains 13 residues. CDR3 sequence: CASSPRTGREQFF. The DNA for the CDR3 is TGTGCCAGCAGTCCAAGAACAGGGCGGGAGCAGTTCTTC.

The chain employs TRBV19 and TRBJ1-1; tentatively, D is TRBD1 (6 bases). V lost 5 bases to trimming and J lost 4 bases, with 20 bases between them. Looked up from germline, CDR1 is LNHDA and CDR2 is SQIVND (reference sequence). The CDR3 has 16 amino acids. Here the CDR3 reads CASSHPAQGMVTEAFF. The CDR3 DNA follows: TGTGCCAGTAGTCACCCGGCTCAGGGGATGGTCACTGAAGCTTTCTTT.

The rearrangement uses TRBV19 and TRBJ2-1; 8 bases fit TRBD2. Germline values: CDR1 LNHDA, CDR2 SQIVND (reference sequence). J lost 2 bases, V lost 4 bases, and 7 bases had no gene match. The CDR3 contains 16 residues. The DNA of the CDR3 is TGTGCCAGTAGTACCACCGGGACTAGGGCCTACAATGAGCAGTTCTTC. It codes for CASSTTGTRAYNEQFF.

The chain uses TRBV5-1 and TRBJ2-5; perhaps TRBD1 as D (5 bases). Per germline, CDR1 SGHRS and CDR2 YFSETQ. Trimming shortened V by 0 bases and J by 5 bases, and 8 bases separated the two germline ends. The length of the CDR3 is 13 residues. CDR3 coding DNA: TGCGCCAGCAGCTTGGAAGGGGCCGAGACCCAGTACTTC. Its protein product is CASSLEGAETQYF.

The genes are TRBV27 and TRBJ2-3, with 7 bases that match TRBD2. The germline CDR1 and CDR2 sequences are MNHEY and SMNVEV (reference sequence). Unmatched junction bases numbered 10, after V lost 5 bases and J lost 2 bases. CDR3 length: 16 residues. The CDR3 loop reads CASSAKTSYFTDTQYF. DNA for the CDR3: TGTGCCAGCAGTGCAAAGACTAGCTACTTCACAGATACGCAGTATTTT.

V is TRBV19 and J is TRBJ1-1; the D gene is possibly TRBD1 (6 bases). Germline lookup yields CDR1 LNHDA and CDR2 SQIVND (reference sequence). V was clipped by 4 bases and J by 4 bases, with 13 bases between them. CDR3 length: 14 amino acids. In DNA, the CDR3 is TGTGCCAGTAGTACACAGGGTGTTGGCACTGAAGCTTTCTTT. As protein: CASSTQGVGTEAFF.

The chain couples TRBV7-9 to TRBJ2-5, with 10 bases fitting TRBD2. V gave up 5 bases and J gave up 2 bases; unmatched junction bases: 5. The CDR3 runs to 15 residues. The germline CDR1 and CDR2 sequences are SEHNR and FQNEAQ (reference sequence). The CDR3 reads CASSPQTSGQETQYF. The CDR3, as DNA: TGTGCCAGCAGCCCCCAGACTAGCGGGCAAGAGACCCAGTACTTC.

The gene calls are TRBV4-3 and TRBJ2-1; the match to TRBD1 covers 7 bases. The CDR3 runs 18 residues. V lost 1 base and J lost 4; bases outside the gene matches: 13. The germline CDR1 and CDR2 sequences are LGHNA and YSLEER. The CDR3 DNA is TGCGCCAGCAGCCAAGTTCCCCCGACAGGGACCACATACAATGAGCAGTTCTTC. Its protein is CASSQVPPTGTTYNEQFF.

This chain links TRBV4-3 with TRBJ1-1; weak D call: TRBD1 (6 bases). This CDR3 has 14 amino acids. Between the trimmed V and J ends, which lost 0 bases and 9 bases, there was a span of 14 bases. Looked up from germline, CDR1 is LGHNA and CDR2 is YSLEER. DNA of the CDR3: TGCGCCAGCAGCCAAGAAAAGTTAGGACAGAAAGCTTTCTTT. Translated, it gives CASSQEKLGQKAFF.

The V call is TRBV28, the J call TRBJ1-2; the match to TRBD1 covers 8 bases. CDR3 length: 13 residues. Germline CDR1 MDHEN, CDR2 SYDVKM. V shed 3 bases, J shed 4 bases, and the junction held 1 base outside the gene matches. The CDR3 reads CASSFGQGYGYTF. CDR3 bases: TGTGCCAGCAGTTTCGGACAGGGCTATGGCTACACCTTC.

V is TRBV5-6 and J is TRBJ2-5, with a possible D match to TRBD2 (5 bases). V lost 2 bases and J lost 2, with 13 bases in between. The germline CDR1 and CDR2 sequences are SGHDT and YYEEEE. This CDR3 region has 15 residues. CDR3 nucleotides: TGTGCCAGCAGCTTAACTAGTGCCGGACAAGAGACCCAGTACTTC. Translating it yields CASSLTSAGQETQYF. Variable domain in full (rest from reference TRBV5-6 and TRBJ2-5): DAGVTQSPTHLIKTRGQQVTLRCSPKSGHDTVSWYQQALGQGPQFIFQYYEEEERQRGNFPDRFSGHQFPNYSSELNVNALLLGDSALYLCASSLTSAGQETQYFGPGTRLLVL.